One sample yielded the 9 T cell receptor beta chains listed below, sequenced in a study of CD8 T cells in ankylosing spondylitis. Points from the study as a whole: Several highly homologous variants made up a TCR beta motif, and this motif appeared characteristic of ankylosing spondylitis blood.

The antigens of these receptors remain unknown. In TCRdb, the 5' RACE reads were re-called with MiXCR into one record per CDR3 protein. The table records under 850,000 distinct CDR3 sequences, under 20% of them present only once. The sample taken for sequencing was blood, either unsorted or a sorted T cell fraction (not recorded which). These receptors originate from a male donor with ankylosing spondylitis.

This clonotype was counted between two and nine times. Because the CDR3 is missing its conserved closing phenylalanine or tryptophan, this is likely a read error. The DNA is omitted, as the CDR3 cannot be located on it reliably, and the CDR3 follows TCRdb's listing. The J gene is TRBJ2-1, the V gene TRBV28; the table's TRBD1 call for D was not verified on the DNA. CDR1 and CDR2 (germline): MDHEN, SYDVKM. The CDR3 is 11 residues long, ends included. The CDR3 sequence: CASSSSRDRDL.

The genes are TRBV11-2 and TRBJ1-2; 8 bases are shared with TRBD1. The V gene end was trimmed by 5 bases and the J gene end by 13 bases; junction bases not matched to a gene: 9. This CDR3 has 12 residues. Germline V gene data show CDR1 as SGHAT and CDR2 as FQNNGV. The CDR3 spells CASSRDRGVLTF. DNA of the CDR3: TGTGCCAGCAGCCGAGACAGGGGAGTTCTCACCTTC.

The chain has TRBV30 and TRBJ1-1, with D uncertain. The V end lost 1 base, the J end lost 1 base, and 7 bases lay between the germline ends. This CDR3 is 13 amino acids long. Germline CDR1 reads GTSNPN; CDR2 reads SVGIG (reference sequence). In DNA form, the CDR3 reads TGTGCCTGGAGTGGGACTACGAACACTGAAGCTTTCTTT. Protein: CAWSGTTNTEAFF.

This clonotype came up a few times. This chain links TRBV20-1 with TRBJ1-2, with 8 positions matching TRBD1. CDR1 and CDR2 from the germline V gene are DFQATT and SNEGSKA (reference sequence). V shed 0 bases and J 7 bases; nucleotides not matched to a gene: 7. The CDR3 sequence is 14 residues long. CDR3 protein: CSARDYRGLGGYTF. In DNA, the CDR3 is TGCAGTGCTAGAGACTACAGGGGGTTGGGTGGCTACACCTTC.

CDR3 region: CSASGGQGRTYGYTF. The CDR3 region has the DNA TGCAGTGCTAGCGGGGGACAGGGCCGGACCTATGGCTACACCTTC. The chain joins TRBV20-1 to TRBJ1-2; 9 bases map to TRBD1. J gave up 4 bases and V 3 bases, and 9 bases lay outside the gene matches. There are 15 residues in the CDR3. Germline CDR1 is DFQATT and CDR2 is SNEGSKA (reference sequence).

This chain connects TRBV13 to TRBJ1-3, with D possibly matching TRBD1 (5 bases). Looked up from germline, CDR1 is PRHDT and CDR2 is FYEKMQ (reference sequence). V lost 5 bases to trimming and J lost 8 bases, with 13 bases between them. This CDR3 region has 13 residues. Here the CDR3 reads CASSTDGGHTIYF. DNA of the CDR3: TGTGCCAGCAGCACCGACGGGGGTCACACCATATATTTT.

V is TRBV15 and J is TRBJ1-5, with D perhaps matching TRBD1 (5 bases). Trimming removed 2 bases at V and 11 bases at J, with 10 bases between. Germline V gives CDR1 LNHNV, CDR2 YYDKDF (reference sequence). The CDR3 length is 12 residues. The CDR3 reads CATSRPDNAQHF. CDR3 sequence (DNA): TGTGCCACCAGCAGACCGGACAACGCCCAGCATTTT. The whole variable domain, filled in from reference TRBV15 and TRBJ1-5, reads DAMVIQNPRYQVTQFGKPVTLSCSQTLNHNVMYWYQQKSSQAPKLLFHYYDKDFNNEADTPDNFQSRRPNTSFCFLDIRSPGLGDTAMYLCATSRPDNAQHFGDGTRLSIL.

This chain connects TRBV5-5 to TRBJ2-1; no clear D gene. The CDR3 contains 12 residues. Germline CDR1 is SGHKS and CDR2 is YYEKEE (reference sequence). The ends were cut back, 2 bases at V and 8 bases at J, with 8 bases in the middle. The CDR3 coding sequence is TGTGCCAGCAGCTTAAACACGGATGAGCAGTTCTTC. Encoded protein: CASSLNTDEQFF. The whole variable domain, remainder taken from reference TRBV5-5 and TRBJ2-1, is DAGVTQSPTHLIKTRGQQVTLRCSPISGHKSVSWYQQVLGQGPQFIFQYYEKEERGRGNFPDRFSARQFPNYSSELNVNALLLGDSALYLCASSLNTDEQFFGPGTRLTVL.

This clonotype was detected a few times. V and J are TRBV28 and TRBJ2-7, with TRBD1 as a possible D gene (6 bases). The CDR3 contains 11 residues. Trimming stripped 5 bases from V and 12 bases from J, with 14 bases between. Germline V gene data show CDR1 as MDHEN and CDR2 as SYDVKM. This CDR3 reads CASSTTGSRYF. The CDR3, as DNA: TGTGCCAGCAGTACCACAGGGTCCCGGTACTTC.